This is a list of T cell receptor beta chains from one sample in a study of blood T cells in healthy people across ages. One entry per CDR3 protein, called by TCRdb with MiXCR from the 5' RACE reads. Among roughly 560,000 distinct CDR3 sequences, approximately 25% were seen once, and the ten largest hold 7.5% to 9%. The sample also formed part of further work on T cells of mothers and their children.

What was sequenced was blood. The source is a boy between 10 and 17 years old in good health. The CDR3 runs from the conserved cysteine through the conserved F or W. D genes are given only for firm matches. Clone size appears in some rows only: once, few, many, or a class for an expanded clone.

J gene: TRBJ2-2
V gene: TRBV4-3
clone size: .
D gene: TRBD2
CDR3 protein: CASSQGRGGLAGVNKAGELFF
CDR3 DNA: TGCGCCAGCAGCCAAGGTCGAGGGGGACTAGCGGGAGTCAATAAGGCCGGGGAGCTGTTTTTT

J gene: TRBJ2-1
V gene: TRBV28
clone size: .
D gene: .
CDR3 protein: CARPDRSYNELFF
CDR3 DNA: TGTGCCAGACCGGACCGTTCCTACAATGAGCTGTTCTTC

J gene: TRBJ2-7
V gene: TRBV27
clone size: .
D gene: TRBD2
CDR3 protein: CASSSGTSGRDEQYF
CDR3 DNA: TGTGCCAGCAGTTCAGGGACTAGCGGGAGGGACGAGCAGTACTTC

J gene: TRBJ2-7
V gene: TRBV5-1
clone size: many
D gene: TRBD1
CDR3 protein: CASSLGGQGYEQYF
CDR3 DNA: TGTGCCAGCAGCTTAGGGGGACAGGGATACGAGCAGTACTTC

J gene: TRBJ1-3
V gene: TRBV6-1
clone size: .
D gene: .
CDR3 protein: CASSESRGWSGNTIYF
CDR3 DNA: TGTGCCAGCAGTGAATCTCGGGGTTGGTCTGGAAACACCATATATTTT

J gene: TRBJ1-2
V gene: TRBV2
clone size: few
D gene: .
CDR3 protein: CASSENGGLSGYGYTF
CDR3 DNA: TGTGCCAGCAGTGAAAATGGAGGGCTTTCGGGCTATGGCTACACCTTC

J gene: TRBJ1-2
V gene: TRBV7-2
clone size: few
D gene: .
CDR3 protein: CASSLGPLYGYTF
CDR3 DNA: TGTGCCAGCAGCTTAGGGCCGCTGTATGGCTACACCTTC

J gene: TRBJ2-2
V gene: TRBV5-6
clone size: .
D gene: TRBD2
CDR3 protein: CASSLDAGGPGGELFF
CDR3 DNA: TGTGCCAGCAGCTTGGATGCGGGGGGCCCTGGCGGGGAGCTGTTTTTT

J gene: TRBJ2-5
V gene: TRBV7-3
clone size: few
D gene: .
CDR3 protein: CASSKGAGIGETQYF
CDR3 DNA: TGTGCCAGCAGCAAGGGAGCAGGGATTGGAGAGACCCAGTACTTC

J gene: TRBJ2-3
V gene: TRBV29-1
clone size: .
D gene: TRBD2
CDR3 protein: CSVPSAGGDTQYF
CDR3 DNA: TGCAGCGTCCCCTCAGCGGGGGGCGATACGCAGTATTTT

J gene: TRBJ2-1
V gene: TRBV7-8
clone size: few
D gene: TRBD1
CDR3 protein: CASRSWTGNEQFF
CDR3 DNA: TGTGCCAGCAGATCCTGGACAGGGAATGAGCAGTTCTTC

J gene: TRBJ2-3
V gene: TRBV6-2/TRBV6-3
clone size: few
D gene: .
CDR3 protein: CASRYRDREDDTQYF
CDR3 DNA: TGTGCCAGCAGATACCGGGACCGTGAGGACGATACGCAGTATTTT

J gene: TRBJ2-7
V gene: TRBV4-1
clone size: few
D gene: TRBD2
CDR3 protein: CASSQEVGRAGSYEQYF
CDR3 DNA: TGCGCCAGCAGCCAAGAGGTCGGGAGGGCGGGGTCCTACGAGCAGTACTTC

J gene: TRBJ2-5
V gene: TRBV7-9
clone size: .
D gene: .
CDR3 protein: CASSTSQGTYQETQYF
CDR3 DNA: TGTGCCAGCAGCACGTCCCAGGGGACTTACCAAGAGACCCAGTACTTC

J gene: TRBJ1-1
V gene: TRBV7-2
clone size: few
D gene: TRBD1
CDR3 protein: CASSLVGQANTEAFF
CDR3 DNA: TGTGCCAGCAGCTTAGTCGGACAGGCGAACACTGAAGCTTTCTTT

J gene: TRBJ2-5
V gene: TRBV7-2
clone size: .
D gene: .
CDR3 protein: CASSLNGGKETQYF
CDR3 DNA: TGTGCCAGCAGCTTAAATGGCGGGAAGGAGACCCAGTACTTC

J gene: TRBJ2-7
V gene: TRBV5-1
clone size: .
D gene: .
CDR3 protein: CASSLVAFDEQYF
CDR3 DNA: TGCGCCAGCAGCTTGGTAGCGTTCGACGAGCAGTACTTC

J gene: TRBJ2-7
V gene: TRBV7-9
clone size: .
D gene: .
CDR3 protein: CASVPGLTYEQYF
CDR3 DNA: TGTGCCAGCGTGCCGGGACTCACCTACGAGCAGTACTTC

J gene: TRBJ1-1
V gene: TRBV29-1
clone size: few
D gene: .
CDR3 protein: CSVEGRVETEAFF
CDR3 DNA: TGCAGCGTTGAAGGAAGGGTTGAGACTGAAGCTTTCTTT

J gene: TRBJ1-1
V gene: TRBV4-3
clone size: few
D gene: .
CDR3 protein: CASSQDPGANTEAFF
CDR3 DNA: TGCGCCAGCAGCCAAGATCCGGGGGCGAACACTGAAGCTTTCTTT

J gene: TRBJ2-1
V gene: TRBV9
clone size: .
D gene: TRBD2
CDR3 protein: CASSVDGGSYNEQFF
CDR3 DNA: TGTGCCAGCAGCGTAGACGGGGGGTCCTACAATGAGCAGTTCTTC

J gene: TRBJ1-4
V gene: TRBV4-3
clone size: few
D gene: .
CDR3 protein: CASSQEGGADPNEKLFF
CDR3 DNA: TGCGCCAGCAGCCAAGAAGGGGGAGCGGACCCTAATGAAAAACTGTTTTTT

J gene: TRBJ1-2
V gene: TRBV25-1
clone size: .
D gene: .
CDR3 protein: CASSEGHYGYTF
CDR3 DNA: TGTGCCAGCAGTGAAGGCCACTATGGCTACACCTTC

J gene: TRBJ2-6
V gene: TRBV7-2
clone size: .
D gene: .
CDR3 protein: CASSLGPISGANVLTF
CDR3 DNA: TGTGCCAGCAGTTTGGGACCGATCTCTGGGGCCAACGTCCTGACTTTC